Described below is a single T cell receptor (beta chain) sequence and its context. Its matching antigen is unknown. Sequence at one end of the junction differs from germline and may be a read error. The record originates from a study of cytomegalovirus exposure and HLA in healthy donors. Germline assignment: CDR1 LNHDA and CDR2 SQIVND (reference sequence). The length of the CDR3 is 16 residues. Overall study findings and caveats: Donor immune exposure was known only as CMV serostatus. It was 150 to 200 TCR beta chains that were listed as cytomegalovirus-associated. With later analysis, a missense DCLRE1C variant became linked to TCR beta V- and J-gene trimming.

Vbeta (60) and Jbeta (13) primers were used in the PCR. TCRdb keeps only in-frame clones here, not all; method: immunoSEQ multiplex PCR. The data hold about 200,000 clones, with 82% observed a single time. The sequencing input was PBMCs. The TCR sequence derives from a woman between 45 and 60 years old in good health and CMV-seropositive. V is TRBV19 and J is TRBJ2-6, with a possible D match to TRBD1 (5 bases). The CDR3 coding sequence is TGTGCCAGTAGTGCGGACGGTACGTCTGGGGCCAACGGCCTGACTTTC. This codes for CASSADGTSGANGLTF.